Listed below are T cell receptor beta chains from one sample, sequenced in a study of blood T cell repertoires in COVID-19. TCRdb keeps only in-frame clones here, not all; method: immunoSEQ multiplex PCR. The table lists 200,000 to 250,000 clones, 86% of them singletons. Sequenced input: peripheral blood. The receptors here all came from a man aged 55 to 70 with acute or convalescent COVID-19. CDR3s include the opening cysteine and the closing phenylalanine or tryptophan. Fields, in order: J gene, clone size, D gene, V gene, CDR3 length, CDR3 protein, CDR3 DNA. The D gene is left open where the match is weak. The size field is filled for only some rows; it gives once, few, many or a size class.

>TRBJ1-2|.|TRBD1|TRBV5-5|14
CASSRDRAIYGYTF
TGTGCCAGCAGCCGGGACAGGGCTATCTATGGCTACACCTTC
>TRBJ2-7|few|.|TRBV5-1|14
CASSAGTYAYEQYF
TGCGCCAGCAGCGCCGGGACTTACGCCTACGAGCAGTACTTC
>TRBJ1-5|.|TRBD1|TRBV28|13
CASRPTGAPAQHF
TGTGCCAGCAGACCGACAGGGGCCCCGGCCCAGCATTTT
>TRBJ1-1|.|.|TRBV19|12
CASTPGGKAAFF
TGTGCCAGTACCCCCGGCGGGAAGGCAGCTTTCTTT
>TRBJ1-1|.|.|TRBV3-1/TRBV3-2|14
CASTRRNLDTEAFF
TGTGCCAGCACCCGGCGAAACCTAGACACTGAAGCTTTCTTT
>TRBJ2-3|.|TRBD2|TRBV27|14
CASTLAGSTDTQYF
TGTGCCAGCACCTTAGCGGGGTCCACAGATACGCAGTATTTT
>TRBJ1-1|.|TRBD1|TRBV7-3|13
CASSLKGATEAFF
TGTGCCAGCAGCTTAAAGGGGGCCACTGAAGCTTTCTTT
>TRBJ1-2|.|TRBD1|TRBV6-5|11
CASGQGVGYTF
TGTGCCAGTGGACAGGGCGTTGGCTACACCTTC
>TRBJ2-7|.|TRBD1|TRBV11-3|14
CASRPRTGTLEQYF
TGTGCCAGCAGACCTCGGACAGGGACGCTCGAGCAGTACTTC
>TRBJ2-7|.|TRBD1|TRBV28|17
CASTVWGRTGISYEQYF
TGTGCCAGCACTGTTTGGGGGCGGACAGGGATCTCCTACGAGCAGTACTTC